Listed below are T cell receptor beta chains from one sample, sequenced in a study of blood T cell repertoires in COVID-19. Produced via immunoSEQ multiplex PCR; TCRdb's table is partial and in-frame only. The data contain over 200,000 clones, approximately 86% of them singletons. What was sequenced was peripheral blood. Receptors originate from a middle-aged man with acute or convalescent COVID-19. The CDR3 runs from the conserved cysteine through the conserved F or W. D genes are given only for firm matches. Clone size is shown for a subset of rows, as once, few, many or a class of expanded clone.

D gene,J gene,V gene,clone size,CDR3 DNA,CDR3 protein
-,TRBJ1-5,TRBV5-1,-,TGCGCCAGCAGCTTAGAACACGGGTCCAATCAGCCCCAGCATTTT,CASSLEHGSNQPQHF
-,TRBJ1-4,TRBV10-2,-,TGCGCCAGCAGTGAACAGGGCGGGGAAAAACTGTTTTTT,CASSEQGGEKLFF
-,TRBJ2-3,TRBV5-1,-,TGCGCCAGCAGCTTGGGACTAGAACCTTATGGCACAGATACGCAGTATTTT,CASSLGLEPYGTDTQYF
-,TRBJ2-3,TRBV20-1,few,TGCAGTGCTTATAGCACAGATACGCAGTATTTT,CSAYSTDTQYF
-,TRBJ2-6,TRBV19,-,TGTGCCAGTAGTTTTGCTTCCAGCTCTGGGGCCAACGTCCTGACTTTC,CASSFASSSGANVLTF
-,TRBJ1-1,TRBV28,few,TGTGCCAGCAGTTCGGTCCATCGCGCTTTCTTT,CASSSVHRAFF
-,TRBJ2-7,TRBV7-2,-,TGTGCCAGCAGCCCCGCGGCGGCGGTTGCGAGCTCCTACGAGCAGTACTTC,CASSPAAAVASSYEQYF
TRBD1,TRBJ1-6,TRBV6-5,-,TGTGCCACCGAGACGGGACAGGGGAATTCACCCCTCCACTTT,CATETGQGNSPLHF
-,TRBJ2-2,TRBV7-2,-,TGTGCCAGCAGCCCCAGGGGTCCGAACACCGGGGAGCTGTTTTTT,CASSPRGPNTGELFF
TRBD1,TRBJ1-2,TRBV19,-,TGTGCCAGTAACATCCCACAGGGGAGCGGCTACACCTTC,CASNIPQGSGYTF
TRBD2,TRBJ2-7,TRBV11-1,-,TGTGCCAGCAGCCCATTTTTTAGCGGGAGAGGCTACGAGCAGTACTTC,CASSPFFSGRGYEQYF
-,TRBJ2-7,TRBV27,-,TGTGCCAGCGCTGCGGGCCCGGGCTTGTACGAGCAGTACTTC,CASAAGPGLYEQYF
TRBD1,TRBJ2-5,TRBV6-6,once,TGTGCCAGCAGTACATGGAGGACAGGGGGGGAGGAGACCCAGTACTTC,CASSTWRTGGEETQYF
-,TRBJ1-4,TRBV18,-,TGTGCCAGCTCGTCAGGGGCAGGTGAAAAACTGTTTTTT,CASSSGAGEKLFF
TRBD2,TRBJ2-7,TRBV4-3,-,TGCGCCAGCAGCCGAGATCGGACTAGCGGGAGTGAGCAGTACTTC,CASSRDRTSGSEQYF
TRBD1,TRBJ1-2,TRBV20-1,-,TGCAGTGCTAGTGCTACCGACAAGGGGGCTCGAGGCTACACCTTC,CSASATDKGARGYTF
TRBD1,TRBJ2-3,TRBV5-5,once,TGTGCCAGCAGCTTGTATGGACAGGGTGGTGCAGATACGCAGTATTTT,CASSLYGQGGADTQYF
-,TRBJ2-1,TRBV2,-,TGTGCCAGCAAATGGGCCAAGAGCTCCTACAATGAGCAGTTCTTC,CASKWAKSSYNEQFF
-,TRBJ1-6,TRBV2,once,TGTGCCAGCAGTGTTGAGGGAAGGATCGGATCACCCCTCCACTTT,CASSVEGRIGSPLHF
-,TRBJ2-7,TRBV29-1,-,TGCAGCGTCGAGGGGGATCCGACCTACGAGCAGTACTTC,CSVEGDPTYEQYF
-,TRBJ2-1,TRBV11-2,few,TGTGCCAGCAGCTTAGGCGGGGCGAGGCAGCGACCTAACAATGAGCAGTTCTTC,CASSLGGARQRPNNEQFF
-,TRBJ2-1,TRBV6-5,-,TGTGCCAGCAGTTACTCCCGGGGGTCGCCCAATGAGCAGTTCTTC,CASSYSRGSPNEQFF
TRBD1,TRBJ2-2,TRBV6-4,-,TGTGCCAGCAAGGGGGCCCGAAACACCGGGGAGCTGTTTTTT,CASKGARNTGELFF
TRBD1,TRBJ1-3,TRBV28,-,TGTGCCAGCAGTTCCGCGGGCCAGGGGGACACCATATATTTT,CASSSAGQGDTIYF
-,TRBJ1-4,TRBV18,-,TGTGCCAGCCGCCCCGGGGTAGATGAAAAACTGTTTTTT,CASRPGVDEKLFF
TRBD1,TRBJ2-7,TRBV4-2,-,TGTGCCAGCAGCCTCTCCAGGGACAGCCACGAGCAGTACTTC,CASSLSRDSHEQYF
TRBD2,TRBJ2-1,TRBV6-5,-,TGTGCCAGCAGTTACTCGGCGGGAGGGTACAATGAGCAGTTCTTC,CASSYSAGGYNEQFF
TRBD2,TRBJ2-1,TRBV4-1,-,TGCGCCAGCAGCCAAGTACGGTTAGCGGGAACTCGATACAATGAGCAGTTCTTC,CASSQVRLAGTRYNEQFF
-,TRBJ1-5,TRBV19,once,TGTGCCAGTAGTGCCCTCCGGGATCAGCCCCAGCATTTT,CASSALRDQPQHF
TRBD2,TRBJ2-3,TRBV7-2,-,TGTGCCAGCAGCTTAGCGCCTAGCGGGGGGGCCACAGATACGCAGTATTTT,CASSLAPSGGATDTQYF
-,TRBJ2-1,TRBV10-2,-,TGCGCCAGCCGGAGGGAACACAATGAGCAGTTCTTC,CASRREHNEQFF
TRBD2,TRBJ2-2,TRBV13,-,TGTGCCAGCAGCATCGACTCCGGGGGGGACTACACCGGGGAGCTGTTTTTT,CASSIDSGGDYTGELFF
-,TRBJ1-3,TRBV14,-,TGTGCCAGCAGCCAGTCCATCGCGGGTGGAAACACCATATATTTT,CASSQSIAGGNTIYF
TRBD1,TRBJ2-1,TRBV5-1,-,TGCGCCAGCAGCTTGGGGGACAGGGCCGAAAGGCAGTTCTTC,CASSLGDRAERQFF
-,TRBJ2-3,TRBV9,-,TGTGCCAGCAGCGTAGCCCCCCTCCAGGGTTCGGGCACAGATACGCAGTATTTT,CASSVAPLQGSGTDTQYF
-,TRBJ1-2,TRBV30,-,TGTGCCTGGAGTGGCGGGCCTGTGAATGGCTACACCTTC,CAWSGGPVNGYTF
TRBD1,TRBJ2-7,TRBV5-1,-,TGCGCCAGCAGCCCACTGGCAAAGACAGGGGGCGAGCAGTACTTC,CASSPLAKTGGEQYF
-,TRBJ1-2,TRBV5-1,-,TGCGCCAGCAGCCCCGGACAGACGGTCTATGGCTACACCTTC,CASSPGQTVYGYTF
-,TRBJ2-7,TRBV7-2,-,TGTGCCAGCAGCACTCGATTGTCCTACGAGCAGTACTTC,CASSTRLSYEQYF
-,TRBJ1-3,TRBV30,-,TGTGCCTGGAGTGGGGACATGAGCTCTGGAAACACCATATATTTT,CAWSGDMSSGNTIYF
TRBD2,TRBJ2-2,TRBV6-5,-,TGTGCCAGCAGGTCCGGGACTAAGGTCGTCGGGGAGCTGTTTTTT,CASRSGTKVVGELFF
TRBD1,TRBJ1-2,TRBV7-9,-,TGTGCCAGCAGCATTTTAACAGGGGGAGAGGGCTACACCTTC,CASSILTGGEGYTF
TRBD1,TRBJ1-2,TRBV6-5,-,TGTGCCAGCTCTCCCTTTCAGGGGGCTCGGTGCACCTTC,CASSPFQGARCTF
-,TRBJ2-1,TRBV6-6,-,TGTGCCAGCACGATGCTACTAAACAATGAGCAGTTCTTC,CASTMLLNNEQFF
TRBD1,TRBJ2-5,TRBV29-1,few,TGCAGCGTCCCGGGACAGGGGGTTTATGGGACCCAGTACTTC,CSVPGQGVYGTQYF
TRBD1,TRBJ1-1,TRBV6-5,-,TGTGCCAGCAGAATAGGACAGGCGAGCACTGAAGCTTTCTTT,CASRIGQASTEAFF
-,TRBJ1-2,TRBV28,once,TGTGCCAGCAGTGCAGGGAACTATGGCTACACCTTC,CASSAGNYGYTF
TRBD2,TRBJ2-2,TRBV15,few,TGTGCCACCAGCAGGCGTCGGGGGGTCGTTTCGAACACCGGGGAGCTGTTTTTT,CATSRRRGVVSNTGELFF
TRBD1,TRBJ1-5,TRBV19,-,TGTGCCAGTAGTACCACACAGGGGACCGATCAGCCCCAGCATTTT,CASSTTQGTDQPQHF
-,TRBJ2-7,TRBV4-1,-,TGCGCCAGCAGCCAAGAGGACAGAATAAACTACGAGCAGTACTTC,CASSQEDRINYEQYF
-,TRBJ1-4,TRBV7-9,-,TGTGCCAGCAGCTTAGTTTCCGGGTTCGGACTGTTTTTT,CASSLVSGFGLFF
TRBD2,TRBJ2-2,TRBV4-3,-,TGCGCCAGCAGCCAACTTAGCGGGAGGGCGGGGACCGGGGAGCTGTTTTTT,CASSQLSGRAGTGELFF
TRBD1,TRBJ1-1,TRBV5-1,once,TGCGCCAGCAGCGTCACAGGGGGTGGGCACACTGAAGCTTTCTTT,CASSVTGGGHTEAFF